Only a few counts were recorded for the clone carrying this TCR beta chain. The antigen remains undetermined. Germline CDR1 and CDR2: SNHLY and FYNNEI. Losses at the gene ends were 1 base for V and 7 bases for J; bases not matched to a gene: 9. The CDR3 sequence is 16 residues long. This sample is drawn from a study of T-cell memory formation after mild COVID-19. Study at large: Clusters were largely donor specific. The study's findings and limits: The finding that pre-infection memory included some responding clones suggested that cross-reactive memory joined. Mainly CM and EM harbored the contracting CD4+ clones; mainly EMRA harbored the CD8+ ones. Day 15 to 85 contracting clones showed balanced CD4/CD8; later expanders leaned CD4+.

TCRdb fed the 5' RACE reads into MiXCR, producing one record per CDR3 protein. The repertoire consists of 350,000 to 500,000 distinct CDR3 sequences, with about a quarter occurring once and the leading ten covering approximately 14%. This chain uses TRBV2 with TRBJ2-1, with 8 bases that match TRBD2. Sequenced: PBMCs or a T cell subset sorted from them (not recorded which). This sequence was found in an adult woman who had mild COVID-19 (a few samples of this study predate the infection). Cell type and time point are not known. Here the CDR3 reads CASSEVGLVGVNEQFF. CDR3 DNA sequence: TGTGCCAGCAGTGAAGTGGGACTAGTAGGTGTGAATGAGCAGTTCTTC.